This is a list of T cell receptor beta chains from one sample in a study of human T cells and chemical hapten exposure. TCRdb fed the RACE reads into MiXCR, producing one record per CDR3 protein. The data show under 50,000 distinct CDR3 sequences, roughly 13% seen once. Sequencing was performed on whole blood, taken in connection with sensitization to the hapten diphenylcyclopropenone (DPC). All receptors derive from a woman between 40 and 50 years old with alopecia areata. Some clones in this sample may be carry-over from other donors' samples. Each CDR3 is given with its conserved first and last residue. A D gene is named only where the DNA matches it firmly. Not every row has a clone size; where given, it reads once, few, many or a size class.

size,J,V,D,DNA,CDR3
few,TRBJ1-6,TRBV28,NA,TGTGCCAGAACTCGTGGCAGCCCTATTTATAATTCACCCCTCCACTTT,CARTRGSPIYNSPLHF
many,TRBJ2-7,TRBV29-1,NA,TGCAGCGTTGGGCAGTTGGTCGAGCAGTACTTC,CSVGQLVEQYF
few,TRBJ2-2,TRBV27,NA,TGTGCCAGCAGTTTCCAGGGCGCCGCGAACACCGGGGAGCTGTTTTTT,CASSFQGAANTGELFF
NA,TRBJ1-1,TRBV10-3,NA,TGTGCCACCAATTTGGGACGACCATCCGGGAACACTGAAGCTTTCTTT,CATNLGRPSGNTEAFF
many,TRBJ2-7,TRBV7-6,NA,TGTGCCAGCAGCCACGGGGGAGGCAACGAGCAGTACTTC,CASSHGGGNEQYF
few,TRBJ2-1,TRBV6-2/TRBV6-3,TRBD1,TGTGCCAGCAGCCCGGGACAGAAGAGTAGGCAGTTCTTC,CASSPGQKSRQFF
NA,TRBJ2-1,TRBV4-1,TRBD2,TGCGCCAGCAGCCAGGGTAGCGGGAGGGAGCAGTTCTTC,CASSQGSGREQFF
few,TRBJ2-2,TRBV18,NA,TGTGCCAGCTCACCGAAACTTGCGAACACCGGGGAGCTGTTTTTT,CASSPKLANTGELFF
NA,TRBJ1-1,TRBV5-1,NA,TGCGCCAGCAGCTTGGAGGGGGAGACCACTGAAGCTTTCTTT,CASSLEGETTEAFF
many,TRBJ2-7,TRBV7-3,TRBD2,TGTGCCAGCAGCCAAAGCGGGAGGGGCGAGCAGTACTTC,CASSQSGRGEQYF
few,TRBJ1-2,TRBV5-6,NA,TGTGCCAGCAGCCCAGGGACTCTTTTTAGGAGCTACACCTTC,CASSPGTLFRSYTF
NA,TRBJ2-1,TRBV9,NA,TGTGCCAGCAGCACCCAAACCCATTTGAATGAGCAGTTCTTC,CASSTQTHLNEQFF
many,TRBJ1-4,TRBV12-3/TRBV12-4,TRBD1,TGTGCCAGCAGTCCGACAGGGGGCAATGAAAAACTGTTTTTT,CASSPTGGNEKLFF
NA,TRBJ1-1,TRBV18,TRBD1,TGTGCCAGCTCACTTGACAGGGGTTGGGGCACTGAAGCTTTCTTT,CASSLDRGWGTEAFF
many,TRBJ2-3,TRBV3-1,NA,TGTGCCAGCAGCACTGCGGACTGGGGTACGCAGTATTTT,CASSTADWGTQYF
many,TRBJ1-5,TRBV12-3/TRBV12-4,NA,TGTGCCAGCAGTTTAGGTCAGCCCCAGCATTTT,CASSLGQPQHF
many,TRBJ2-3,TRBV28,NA,TGTGCCAGCAGTTTTCCGGCGGGAATCGCAGATACGCAGTATTTT,CASSFPAGIADTQYF
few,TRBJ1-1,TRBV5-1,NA,TGCGCCAGCAGCCCTGGGGCGAAGAACACTGAAGCTTTCTTT,CASSPGAKNTEAFF
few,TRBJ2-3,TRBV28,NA,TGTGCCAGCAGTTTTATCAGCCCCGATACGCAGTATTTT,CASSFISPDTQYF
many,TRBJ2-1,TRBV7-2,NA,TGTGCCAGCAGCCTAACGAAAGCAAATGAGCAGTTCTTC,CASSLTKANEQFF
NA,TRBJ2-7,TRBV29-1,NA,TGCAGCGCCGGGGTGGCAGGGGCCGGGGGCGAGCAGTACTTC,CSAGVAGAGGEQYF
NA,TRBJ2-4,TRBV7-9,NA,TGTGCCAGCAGCTTAGGAGGGTCCCGAAACATTCAGTACTTC,CASSLGGSRNIQYF
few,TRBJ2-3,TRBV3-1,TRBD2,TGTGCCAGCAGCATTAGGAGAGCGGGAGATTTAGATACGCAGTATTTT,CASSIRRAGDLDTQYF
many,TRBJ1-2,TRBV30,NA,TGTGCCTGGGACAGCTACTATGGCTACACCTTC,CAWDSYYGYTF
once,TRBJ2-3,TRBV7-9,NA,TGTGCCAGCAGCTTAGAAGCGGCCACAGATACGCAGTATTTT,CASSLEAATDTQYF
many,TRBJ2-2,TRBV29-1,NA,TGCAGCGGGGGGCGGAACACCGGGGAGCTGTTTTTT,CSGGRNTGELFF
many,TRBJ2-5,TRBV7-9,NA,TGTGCCAGCAGCTGGGCAGAGACCCAGTACTTC,CASSWAETQYF
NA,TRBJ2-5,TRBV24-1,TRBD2,TGTGCCACCAGTGATTCCAGCGGGGGCCGGGGAGAGACCCAGTACTTC,CATSDSSGGRGETQYF
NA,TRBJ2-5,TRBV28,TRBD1,TGTGCCAGCAGTGAGTCCCGGACAGGTCCGCAAGAGACCCAGTACTTC,CASSESRTGPQETQYF
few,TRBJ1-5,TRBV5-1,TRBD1,TGCGCCAGCAGCTTGCGGGACAGGGAAAAGCCCCAGCATTTT,CASSLRDREKPQHF
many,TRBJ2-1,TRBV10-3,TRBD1,TGTGCCATCAGTGAACAGGGGAGTAGGAATGAGCAGTTCTTC,CAISEQGSRNEQFF
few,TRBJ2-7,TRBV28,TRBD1,TGTGCCAGCAGCCCCTCCGGACAGGTTTACGAGCAGTACTTC,CASSPSGQVYEQYF
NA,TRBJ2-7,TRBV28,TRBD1,TGTGCCAGCAGCTCAGCCGGGACAGGGGTCTACGAGCAGTACTTC,CASSSAGTGVYEQYF